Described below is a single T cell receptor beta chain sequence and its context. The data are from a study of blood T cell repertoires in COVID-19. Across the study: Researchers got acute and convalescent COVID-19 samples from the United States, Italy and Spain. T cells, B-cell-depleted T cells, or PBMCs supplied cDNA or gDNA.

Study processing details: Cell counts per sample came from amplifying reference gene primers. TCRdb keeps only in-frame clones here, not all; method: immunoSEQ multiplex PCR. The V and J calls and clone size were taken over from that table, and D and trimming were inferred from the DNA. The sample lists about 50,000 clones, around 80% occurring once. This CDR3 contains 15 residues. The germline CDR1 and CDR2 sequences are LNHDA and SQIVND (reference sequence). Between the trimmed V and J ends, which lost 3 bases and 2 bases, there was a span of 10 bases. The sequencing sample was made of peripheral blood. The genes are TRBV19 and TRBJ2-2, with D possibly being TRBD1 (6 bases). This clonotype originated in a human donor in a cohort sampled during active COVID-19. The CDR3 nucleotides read TGTGCCAGTAGTATTTGGGACACTAACACCGGGGAGCTGTTTTTT. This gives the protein CASSIWDTNTGELFF.